The 18 T cell receptor beta chains below come from one sample, sequenced in a study of Graves' ophthalmopathy and Graves' hyperthyroidism (dated by TCRdb to 2017 to 2018). Sequencing instrument: Illumina HiSeq 2000. For repertoire sequencing, TCR beta CDR3 regions were amplified from RNA transcripts. The first round of RT-PCR was done with HTBI primers and the Qiagen OneStep RT-PCR kit, and was followed by a second round of multiplex PCR, then size selection and purification. TCRdb itself trimmed the public reads at Q25 with fastp, ran MiXCR and retained productive beta chains. Each CDR3 protein appears once, grouped with its most common genes and DNA. Counted in this sample were about 620,000 distinct CDR3 sequences; around a fifth of them appeared once. The top ten constitute around 7% of the sample. The specimen sequenced was peripheral blood. The origin of the receptors is a woman under 30 with stable Graves' hyperthyroidism. Some clones in this sample may be carry-over from other donors' samples. Donor details come from another sample of the same person, matched by shared clones.

The chain couples TRBV6-5 to TRBJ2-5; D assignment may be TRBD1 or TRBD2 (6 bases each). CDR1 MNHEY and CDR2 SVGAGI come from the germline V gene. This CDR3 contains 16 residues. Between the trimmed V and J ends, which lost 4 bases and 7 bases, there was a span of 22 bases. The CDR3 DNA sequence: TGTGCCAGCAGTTCCCCCCTAGGGATAGGAGGGGGGACCCAGTACTTC. It codes for CASSSPLGIGGGTQYF.

This clonotype was seen many times. This chain connects TRBV6-5 to TRBJ1-5; D is uncertain. This CDR3 has 14 amino acids. CDR1 MNHEY and CDR2 SVGAGI come from the germline V gene. Trimming removed 5 bases at V and 4 bases at J, with 12 bases between. Here the CDR3 reads CASSTPRKNQPQHF. The CDR3 DNA reads as TGTGCCAGCAGTACCCCCCGGAAGAATCAGCCCCAGCATTTT.

This clonotype was seen many times. The chain couples TRBV7-2 to TRBJ1-3; D not resolved. Deletions cut 11 bases from V and 0 bases from J, with 11 bases between. The length of the CDR3 is 13 residues. Germline CDR1 is SGHTA and CDR2 is FQGNSA. CDR3 DNA: TGTGCCGTTGGGGAAAACTCTGGAAACACCATATATTTT. Its protein product is CAVGENSGNTIYF.

The rearrangement links TRBV12-3 or TRBV12-4 to TRBJ2-5, with 12 bases matching TRBD1. The CDR3 is 17 amino acids. V gave up 2 bases and J gave up 4 bases; unmatched junction bases: 8. This CDR3 is CASSLTGGDRGRETQYF. The CDR3 DNA sequence: TGTGCCAGCAGTTTAACCGGTGGGGACAGGGGGCGAGAGACCCAGTACTTC.

This clonotype was counted a single time. This could be a read error, since a much larger clone is one nucleotide away. The chain employs TRBV7-7 and TRBJ1-1, with a tentative D call TRBD1 (5 bases). The CDR3 consists of 15 residues. V was trimmed by 7 bases and J by 3 bases, leaving 18 bases between them. Germline V gene sequence: CDR1 SSHAT, CDR2 FNYEAQ (reference sequence). CDR3 region: CASIPWGREDTEAFF. The CDR3 bases are TGTGCCAGCATCCCTTGGGGGAGGGAAGACACTGAAGCTTTCTTT.

A note on this clonotype: Possible read error: a much larger clone is one base away. The V call is TRBV18, the J call TRBJ1-1; TRBD1 is a possible D gene (6 bases). CDR3 size: 14 residues. The V gene's germline CDR1 is KGHSH and CDR2 LQKENI. DNA of the CDR3: TGTGCCATCTCAAGAGGAACAGGGAGCACTGAAGCTTTCTTT. The encoded protein is CAISRGTGSTEAFF.

The rearrangement uses TRBV12-3 or TRBV12-4 and TRBJ1-3; D gene uncertain. This CDR3 has 12 residues. V lost 8 bases and J lost 4, with 9 bases in between. The CDR3: CASRPNGNTIYF. In DNA form, the CDR3 reads TGTGCCAGCCGGCCGAACGGAAACACCATATATTTT.

The chain recombines TRBV6-4 with TRBJ1-1; 11 bases are shared with TRBD1. The CDR3 spans 17 residues. V gave up 5 bases and J gave up 4 bases; unmatched junction bases: 12. Germline V gene data show CDR1 as MRHNA and CDR2 as SNTAGT. The CDR3 DNA reads TGTGCCAGCAGTAGACTCCGGACAGGGGGCGAGGTCACTGAAGCTTTCTTT. This gives the protein CASSRLRTGGEVTEAFF.

Many counts were recorded for this clonotype. The rearrangement uses TRBV30 and TRBJ1-1; D possibly corresponds to TRBD1 (6 bases). Germline lookup yields CDR1 GTSNPN and CDR2 SVGIG (reference sequence). The CDR3 length is 13 residues. The V end was cut by 4 bases, the J end by 1 base, with 10 bases between. This chain's CDR3 is CAWKQGENTEAFF. For the CDR3, the DNA is TGTGCCTGGAAACAGGGAGAGAACACTGAAGCTTTCTTT.

Many counts were recorded for this clonotype. CDR3: CASSIGITDYGYTF. The CDR3 DNA reads as TGTGCCAGTAGTATAGGAATCACAGACTATGGCTACACCTTC. The V call is TRBV19, the J call TRBJ1-2; no firm D call. The V end lost 1 base, the J end lost 3 bases, and 9 bases lay between the germline ends. The CDR3 loop spans 14 amino acids. Per the germline V gene, CDR1 is LNHDA and CDR2 is SQIVND (reference sequence).

This clonotype appeared a few times. The rearrangement joins TRBV20-1 to TRBJ1-1; 8 bases fit TRBD1. The germline V gene encodes CDR1 DFQATT and CDR2 SNEGSKA (reference sequence). The V and J ends lost 0 bases and 13 bases, in that order; junction bases with no gene match: 7. The CDR3 loop spans 12 amino acids. CDR3 nucleotide sequence: TGCAGTGCTAGAGAAGGAGGACAGGGTGGTTTCTTT. This encodes CSAREGGQGGFF.

This clonotype was picked up many times. This chain links TRBV10-3 with TRBJ1-2; 9 bases match TRBD1. V lost 2 bases to trimming and J lost 8 bases; unmatched junction nucleotides: 9. Germline CDR1 ENHRY, CDR2 SYGVKD. The length of the CDR3 is 15 residues. DNA for the CDR3: TGTGCCATCAGTGAGGGAGAACAGGGGGCTCGGGGCTACACCTTC. Encoded protein: CAISEGEQGARGYTF.

This clonotype appeared many times. The chain links TRBV12-3 or TRBV12-4 to TRBJ1-5; perhaps TRBD1 as D (5 bases). The germline V and J ends were trimmed by 5 bases and 0 bases, with 11 bases remaining between them. This CDR3 is built from 15 residues. The chain's CDR3 is CASSRWDVSNQPQHF. DNA for the CDR3: TGTGCCAGCAGTAGATGGGACGTTAGCAATCAGCCCCAGCATTTT.

This clonotype was observed many times. J is TRBJ1-3 and V is TRBV29-1, with a tentative D call TRBD1 (5 bases). The CDR3 sequence is 11 residues long. Germline V gives CDR1 SQVTM, CDR2 ANQGSEA. V gave up 8 bases and J gave up 4 bases, with 9 bases separating them. CDR3 sequence reads: CSLRTGNTIYF. CDR3 sequence (DNA): TGCAGCTTGAGGACAGGAAACACCATATATTTT.

As to this clonotype: A much larger clone lies one base from this, so it may be a read error. The rearrangement links TRBV18 to TRBJ2-4; maybe TRBD1 (6 bases). V lost 3 bases and J lost 6, with 18 bases in between. The CDR3 spans 16 residues. CDR1 KGHSH and CDR2 LQKENI come from the germline V gene. CDR3 sequence (DNA): TGTGCCAGCTCACCGAATGAGGCACAGGGCGTAAACATTCAGTACTTC. Protein product: CASSPNEAQGVNIQYF.

This clonotype was seen at least ten times. This sequence joins TRBV15 and TRBJ1-1, with 7 nucleotides matching TRBD1. Germline V lookup: CDR1 LNHNV, CDR2 YYDKDF (reference sequence). This CDR3 contains 14 residues. V dropped 6 bases and J dropped 5; count of bases not matched to a gene: 9. The CDR3 bases are TGTGCCACCAGAGAACGGACAGGTCAAACTGAAGCTTTCTTT. This translates into CATRERTGQTEAFF.

This clonotype was picked up one time. The chain links TRBV12-3 or TRBV12-4 to TRBJ2-3; TRBD2 matches 8 bases. The CDR3 is 15 amino acids. After removal of 3 bases from V and 1 base from J, the junction contained 3 bases not matched to a gene. The CDR3 spells CASSLGRGGTDTQYF. In DNA form, the CDR3 reads TGTGCCAGCAGTTTGGGGCGGGGGGGCACAGATACGCAGTATTTT.

This clonotype was picked up many times. The chain links TRBV20-1 to TRBJ2-7, with D maybe TRBD1 (6 bases). The V end was cut by 4 bases, the J end by 1 base, with 8 bases between. The CDR3 consists of 12 residues. The V gene's germline CDR1 is DFQATT and CDR2 SNEGSKA (reference sequence). Here the CDR3 DNA reads TGCAGTGCTAACAGGGCTTCCTACGAGCAGTACTTC. Translated, it gives CSANRASYEQYF.